This T cell receptor (beta chain) was identified during a study of tumor-infiltrating lymphocytes in primary liver carcinoma. Constant-region priming of roughly 0.45 ug total RNA yielded TCR beta cDNA. Employing slightly modified ARM-PCR, three nested multiplex PCR rounds were run, and these gave rise to the TCR beta libraries. In the first two PCR rounds, TRBV1-TRBV30 forward primers were paired with a C-beta reverse primer, and each round lasted 10 cycles. One entry per CDR3 protein, called by TCRdb with MiXCR from the multiplex PCR reads. The profile covers under 50,000 distinct CDR3 sequences, with less than 75% appearing a single time and less than 30% taken by the ten largest. In germline, CDR1 is SNHLY, CDR2 FYNNEI. The V end was cut by 2 bases, the J end by 6 bases, with 14 bases between. This CDR3 spans 15 amino acids. The source material, about 19-30 mg of unsorted bulk tissue, was used to co-extract RNA and DNA.

A single count supports this clonotype. This clonotype originated in a man in his forties with primary liver carcinoma and hepatitis B virus infection. Sequenced input: liver tumor tissue from sampling region 5. Subset specified: tumor region T5, tumor centre. V is TRBV2 and J is TRBJ1-5; D ambiguous. The CDR3 bases are TGTGCCAGCAGTGAACAGGCGAATGCATGTCAGCCCCAGCATTTT. It encodes CASSEQANACQPQHF.